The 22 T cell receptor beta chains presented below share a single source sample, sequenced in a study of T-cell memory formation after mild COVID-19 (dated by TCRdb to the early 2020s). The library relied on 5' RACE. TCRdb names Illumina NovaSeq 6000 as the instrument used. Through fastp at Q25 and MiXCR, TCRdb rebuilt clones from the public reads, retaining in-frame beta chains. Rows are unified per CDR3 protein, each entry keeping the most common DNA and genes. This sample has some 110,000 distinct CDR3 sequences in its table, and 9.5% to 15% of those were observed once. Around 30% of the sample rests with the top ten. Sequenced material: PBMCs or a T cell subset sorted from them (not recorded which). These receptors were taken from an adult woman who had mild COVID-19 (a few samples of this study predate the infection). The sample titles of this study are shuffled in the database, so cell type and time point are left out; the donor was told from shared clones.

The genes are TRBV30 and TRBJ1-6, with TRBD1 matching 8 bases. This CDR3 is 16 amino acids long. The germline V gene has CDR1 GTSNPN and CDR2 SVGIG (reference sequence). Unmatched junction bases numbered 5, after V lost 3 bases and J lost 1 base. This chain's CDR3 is CAWSLTGVSYNSPLHF. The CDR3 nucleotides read TGTGCCTGGAGCCTGACAGGGGTGTCCTATAATTCACCCCTCCACTTT.

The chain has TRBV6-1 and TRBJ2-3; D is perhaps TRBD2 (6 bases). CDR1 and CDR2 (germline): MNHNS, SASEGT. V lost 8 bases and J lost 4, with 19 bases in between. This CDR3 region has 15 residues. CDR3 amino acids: CASAEKTSPPDTQYF. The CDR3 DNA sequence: TGTGCCAGCGCTGAGAAAACTAGCCCTCCAGATACGCAGTATTTT.

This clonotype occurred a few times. CDR3 amino acids: CASSIEGTSAQETQYF. CDR3 in DNA: TGTGCCAGTAGTATCGAAGGGACTAGCGCTCAAGAGACCCAGTACTTC. This chain uses TRBV19 with TRBJ2-5; 10 bases agree with TRBD2. CDR1 is LNHDA and CDR2 is SQIVND in the germline V gene (reference sequence). After removal of 3 bases from V and 2 bases from J, the junction contained 6 bases not matched to a gene. The CDR3 has 16 residues.

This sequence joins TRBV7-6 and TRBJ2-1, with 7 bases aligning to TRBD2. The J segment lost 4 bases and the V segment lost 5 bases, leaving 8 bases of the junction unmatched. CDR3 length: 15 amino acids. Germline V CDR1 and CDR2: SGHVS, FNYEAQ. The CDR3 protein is CASSPGQGGYNEQFF. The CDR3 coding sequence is TGTGCCAGCAGCCCGGGGCAGGGAGGGTACAATGAGCAGTTCTTC.

CDR3 residues: CASTSHRGPSYNEQFF. CDR3 in DNA: TGTGCCAGCACCTCGCACAGGGGGCCCTCCTACAATGAGCAGTTCTTC. The chain links TRBV6-5 to TRBJ2-1, with 9 bases aligning to TRBD1. CDR3 size: 16 residues. CDR1 is MNHEY, CDR2 SVGAGI, per germline. With V trimmed by 7 bases and J by 0 bases, 7 bases remained unmatched.

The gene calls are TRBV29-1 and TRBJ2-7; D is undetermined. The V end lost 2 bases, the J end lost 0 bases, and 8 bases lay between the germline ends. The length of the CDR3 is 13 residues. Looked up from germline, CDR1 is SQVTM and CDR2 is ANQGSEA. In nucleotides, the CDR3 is TGCAGCGTTGAATTGGGTAGCTCCTACGAGCAGTACTTC. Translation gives CSVELGSSYEQYF.

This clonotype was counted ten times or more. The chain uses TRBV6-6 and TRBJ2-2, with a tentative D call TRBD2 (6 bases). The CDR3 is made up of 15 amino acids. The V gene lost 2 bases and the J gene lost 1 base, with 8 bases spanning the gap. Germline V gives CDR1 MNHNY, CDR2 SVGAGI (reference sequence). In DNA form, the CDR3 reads TGTGCCAGCAGTTACCGGGAGCTGAACACCGGGGAGCTGTTTTTT. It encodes CASSYRELNTGELFF.

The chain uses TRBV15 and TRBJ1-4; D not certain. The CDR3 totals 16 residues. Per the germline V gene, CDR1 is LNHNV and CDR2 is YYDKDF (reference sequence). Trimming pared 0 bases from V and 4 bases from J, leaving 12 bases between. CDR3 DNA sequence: TGTGCCACCAGCAGAGATCGAGAACGTTATAATGAAAAACTGTTTTTT. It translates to CATSRDRERYNEKLFF.

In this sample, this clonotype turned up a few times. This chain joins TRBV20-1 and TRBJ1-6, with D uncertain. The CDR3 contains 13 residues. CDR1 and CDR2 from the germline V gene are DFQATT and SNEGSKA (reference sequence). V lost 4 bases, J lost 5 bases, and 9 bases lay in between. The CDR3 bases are TGCAGTGCTATCATCGGCGATAATTCACCCCTCCACTTT. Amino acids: CSAIIGDNSPLHF.

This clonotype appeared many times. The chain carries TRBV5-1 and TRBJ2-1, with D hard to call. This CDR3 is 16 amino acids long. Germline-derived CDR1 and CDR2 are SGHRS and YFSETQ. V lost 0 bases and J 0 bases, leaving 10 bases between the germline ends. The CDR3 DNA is TGCGCCAGCAGCTTGGAATGGCCGAGCTCCTACAATGAGCAGTTCTTC. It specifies CASSLEWPSSYNEQFF.

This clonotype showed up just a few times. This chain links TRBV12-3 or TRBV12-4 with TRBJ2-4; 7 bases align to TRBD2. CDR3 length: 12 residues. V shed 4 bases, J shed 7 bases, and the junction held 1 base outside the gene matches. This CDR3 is CASSWGGNIQYF. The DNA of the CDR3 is TGTGCCAGCAGTTGGGGGGGGAACATTCAGTACTTC.

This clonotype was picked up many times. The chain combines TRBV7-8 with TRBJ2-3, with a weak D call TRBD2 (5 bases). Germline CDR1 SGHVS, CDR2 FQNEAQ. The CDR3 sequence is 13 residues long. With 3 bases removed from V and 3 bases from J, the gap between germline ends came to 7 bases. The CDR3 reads CASSFGITDTQYF. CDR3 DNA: TGTGCCAGCAGCTTCGGGATAACAGATACGCAGTATTTT.

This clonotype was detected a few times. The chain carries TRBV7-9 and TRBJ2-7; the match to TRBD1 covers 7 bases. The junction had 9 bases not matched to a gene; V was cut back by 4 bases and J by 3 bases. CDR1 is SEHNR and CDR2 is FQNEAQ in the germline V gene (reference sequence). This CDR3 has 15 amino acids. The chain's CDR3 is CASSSGQETYYEQYF. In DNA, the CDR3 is TGTGCCAGCAGCTCCGGACAGGAGACGTACTACGAGCAGTACTTC.

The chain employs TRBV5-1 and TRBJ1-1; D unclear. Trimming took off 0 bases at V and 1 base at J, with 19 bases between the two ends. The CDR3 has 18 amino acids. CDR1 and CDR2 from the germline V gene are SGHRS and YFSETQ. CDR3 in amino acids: CASSLASPWEKPNTEAFF. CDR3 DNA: TGCGCCAGCAGCTTGGCCTCTCCGTGGGAAAAACCGAACACTGAAGCTTTCTTT.

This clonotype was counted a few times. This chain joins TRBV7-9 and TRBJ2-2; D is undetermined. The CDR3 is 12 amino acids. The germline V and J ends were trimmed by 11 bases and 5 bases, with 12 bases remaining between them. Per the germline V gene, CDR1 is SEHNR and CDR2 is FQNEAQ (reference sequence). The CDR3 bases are TGTGCCCGCGACGGGCCTACCGGGGAGCTGTTTTTT. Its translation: CARDGPTGELFF.

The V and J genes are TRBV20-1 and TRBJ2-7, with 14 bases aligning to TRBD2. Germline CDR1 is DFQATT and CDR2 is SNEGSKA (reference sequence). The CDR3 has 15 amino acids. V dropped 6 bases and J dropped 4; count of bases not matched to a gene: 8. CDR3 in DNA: TGCAGTGCGAGGGGACTAGCGGGAGATCGATACGAGCAGTACTTC. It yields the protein CSARGLAGDRYEQYF.

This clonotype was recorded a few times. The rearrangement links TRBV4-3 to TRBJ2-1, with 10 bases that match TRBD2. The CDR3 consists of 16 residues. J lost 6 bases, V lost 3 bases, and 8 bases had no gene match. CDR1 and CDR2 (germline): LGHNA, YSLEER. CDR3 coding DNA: TGCGCCAGCAGCCAGGAACTAGCGGGGCTGGTCAATGAGCAGTTCTTC. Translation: CASSQELAGLVNEQFF.

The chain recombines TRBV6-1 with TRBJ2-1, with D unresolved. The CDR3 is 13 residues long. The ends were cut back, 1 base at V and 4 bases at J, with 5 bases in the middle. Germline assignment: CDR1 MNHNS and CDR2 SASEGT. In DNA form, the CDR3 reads TGTGCCAGCAGTGAAGACAGTTACAATGAGCAGTTCTTC. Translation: CASSEDSYNEQFF.

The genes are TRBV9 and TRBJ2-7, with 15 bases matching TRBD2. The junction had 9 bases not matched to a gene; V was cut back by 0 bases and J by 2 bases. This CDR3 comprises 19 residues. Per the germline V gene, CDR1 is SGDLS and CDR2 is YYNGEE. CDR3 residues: CASSVGPQGTSGRTYEQYF. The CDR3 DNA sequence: TGTGCCAGCAGCGTAGGTCCTCAGGGGACTAGCGGGAGGACCTACGAGCAGTACTTC.

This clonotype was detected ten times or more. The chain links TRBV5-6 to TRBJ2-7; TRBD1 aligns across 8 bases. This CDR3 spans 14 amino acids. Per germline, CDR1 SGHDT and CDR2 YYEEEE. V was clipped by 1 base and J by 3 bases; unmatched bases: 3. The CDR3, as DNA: TGTGCCAGCAGCTTGATACAGGGGGTCTACGAGCAGTACTTC. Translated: CASSLIQGVYEQYF. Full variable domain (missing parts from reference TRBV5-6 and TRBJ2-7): DAGVTQSPTHLIKTRGQQVTLRCSPKSGHDTVSWYQQALGQGPQFIFQYYEEEERQRGNFPDRFSGHQFPNYSSELNVNALLLGDSALYLCASSLIQGVYEQYFGPGTRLTVT.

The chain's CDR3 is CASSLGTSGNDEQYF. CDR3 in DNA: TGTGCCAGCAGCCTCGGGACTAGCGGGAACGACGAGCAGTACTTC. The chain combines TRBV11-3 with TRBJ2-7; 13 nucleotides line up with TRBD2. The CDR3 contains 15 residues. Germline lookup yields CDR1 SGHNT and CDR2 YENEEA. J gave up 5 bases and V 5 bases, and 6 bases lay outside the gene matches.

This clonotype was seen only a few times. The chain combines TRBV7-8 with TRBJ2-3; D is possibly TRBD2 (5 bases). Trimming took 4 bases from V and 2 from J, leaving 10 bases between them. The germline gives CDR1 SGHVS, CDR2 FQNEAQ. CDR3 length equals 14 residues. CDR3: CASSSPGYTDTQYF. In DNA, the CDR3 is TGTGCCAGCAGCTCCCCGGGATACACAGATACGCAGTATTTT. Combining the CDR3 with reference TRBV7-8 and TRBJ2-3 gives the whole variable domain GAGVSQSPRYKVAKRGQDVALRCDPISGHVSLFWYQQALGQGPEFLTYFQNEAQLDKSGLPSDRFFAERPEGSVSTLKIQRTQQEDSAVYLCASSSPGYTDTQYFGPGTRLTVL.